This TCR beta chain is from a study of cytomegalovirus exposure and HLA in healthy donors. CDR3 size: 14 residues. Trimming left V 5 bases short and J 3 bases short, with 15 bases between. CDR1 is SGHRS, CDR2 YFSETQ, per germline. Primers: 60 Vbeta forward and 13 Jbeta reverse. TCRdb's copy holds only in-frame clones and misses some; the assay was immunoSEQ multiplex PCR. The sample lists 90,000 to 150,000 clones; around 77% were seen once. This chain connects TRBV5-1 to TRBJ2-7; no definite D call. The receptor's source is a man aged 45-60 years in good health and CMV-seropositive. Material: PBMCs. CDR3: CASRPGSSRYEQYF. CDR3 coding DNA: TGCGCCAGCAGGCCCGGTTCGTCCCGCTACGAGCAGTACTTC.